This T cell receptor beta chain was sequenced for a study of T cell changes during pregnancy in multiple sclerosis. The CDR3 spans 13 residues. The V end lost 1 base, the J end lost 6 bases, and 7 bases lay between the germline ends. In germline, CDR1 is LNHDA, CDR2 SQIVND (reference sequence). With regard to this clone: This CDR3 is also generated by other DNA sequences in the sample.

This table comes from immunoSEQ multiplex PCR, and its TCRdb copy is limited to in-frame clones, with some not included. The sample carries some 81,000 clones, 75% to 90% recorded once. This material consisted of peripheral blood, taken before pregnancy. The chain is built from TRBV19 and TRBJ1-5, with D perhaps TRBD1 (5 bases). This sequence was found in a female donor with multiple sclerosis, enrolled in a pregnancy study. This CDR3 reads CASSIGGGQPQHF. The CDR3 nucleotides read TGTGCCAGTAGTATAGGGGGGGGTCAGCCCCAGCATTTT.